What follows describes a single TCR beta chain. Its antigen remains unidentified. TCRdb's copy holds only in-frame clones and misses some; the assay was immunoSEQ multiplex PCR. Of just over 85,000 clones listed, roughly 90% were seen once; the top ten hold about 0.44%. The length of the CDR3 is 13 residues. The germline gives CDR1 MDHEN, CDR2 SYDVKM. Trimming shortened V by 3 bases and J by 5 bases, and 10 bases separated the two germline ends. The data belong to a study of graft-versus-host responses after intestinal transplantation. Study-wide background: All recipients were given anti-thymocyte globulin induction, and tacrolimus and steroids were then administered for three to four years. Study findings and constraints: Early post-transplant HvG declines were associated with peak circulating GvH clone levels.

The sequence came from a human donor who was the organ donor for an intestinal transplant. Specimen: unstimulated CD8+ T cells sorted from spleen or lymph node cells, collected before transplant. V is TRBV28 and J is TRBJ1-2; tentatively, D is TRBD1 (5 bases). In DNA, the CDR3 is TGTGCCAGCAGTTTTGGGGGGAGTTATGGCTACACCTTC. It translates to CASSFGGSYGYTF.